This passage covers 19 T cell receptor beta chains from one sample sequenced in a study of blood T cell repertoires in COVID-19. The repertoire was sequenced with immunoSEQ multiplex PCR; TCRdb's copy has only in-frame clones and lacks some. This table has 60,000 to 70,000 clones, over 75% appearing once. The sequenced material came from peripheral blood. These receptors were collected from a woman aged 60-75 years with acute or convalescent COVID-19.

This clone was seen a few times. DNA of the CDR3: TGCGCCAGCAGCCTCGGTGATAGGGGGAACACTGAAGCTTTCTTT. Translated: CASSLGDRGNTEAFF. This rearrangement joins TRBV4-3 to TRBJ1-1, with D maybe TRBD1 (5 bases). Germline V gives CDR1 LGHNA, CDR2 YSLEER. Trimming pared 4 bases from V and 1 base from J, leaving 13 bases between. The CDR3 sequence is 15 residues long.

The CDR3 reads CASSLQNTEAFF. The CDR3 region has the DNA TGTGCCAGCAGTTTACAGAACACTGAAGCTTTCTTT. The J gene is TRBJ1-1, the V gene TRBV28; D not resolved. CDR3 size: 12 residues. Germline V CDR1 and CDR2: MDHEN, SYDVKM. The germline V and J ends were trimmed by 2 bases and 1 base, with 2 bases remaining between them.

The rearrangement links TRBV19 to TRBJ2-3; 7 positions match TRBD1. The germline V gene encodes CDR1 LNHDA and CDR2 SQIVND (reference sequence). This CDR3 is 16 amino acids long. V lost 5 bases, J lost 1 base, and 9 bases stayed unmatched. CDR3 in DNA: TGTGCCAGTAGTCCGAGGGGGCTGGACGGCACAGATACGCAGTATTTT. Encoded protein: CASSPRGLDGTDTQYF.

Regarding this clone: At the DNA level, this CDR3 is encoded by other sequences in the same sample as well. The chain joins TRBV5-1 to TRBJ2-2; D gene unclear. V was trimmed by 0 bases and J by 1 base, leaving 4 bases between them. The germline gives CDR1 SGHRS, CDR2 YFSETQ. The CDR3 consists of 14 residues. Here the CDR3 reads CASSLAGNTGELFF. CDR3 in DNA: TGCGCCAGCAGCTTGGCGGGGAACACCGGGGAGCTGTTTTTT.

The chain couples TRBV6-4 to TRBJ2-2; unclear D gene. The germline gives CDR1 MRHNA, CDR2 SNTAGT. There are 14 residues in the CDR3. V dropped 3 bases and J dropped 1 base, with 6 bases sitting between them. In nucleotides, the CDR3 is TGTGCCAGCAGTGAAACTTTGAACACCGGGGAGCTGTTTTTT. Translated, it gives CASSETLNTGELFF.

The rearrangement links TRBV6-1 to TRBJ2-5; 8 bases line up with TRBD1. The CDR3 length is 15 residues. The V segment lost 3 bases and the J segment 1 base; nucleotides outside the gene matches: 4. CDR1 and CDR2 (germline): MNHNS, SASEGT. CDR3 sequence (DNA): TGTGCCAGCAGTGAGTGGGGACAGGTCCAAGAGACCCAGTACTTC. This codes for CASSEWGQVQETQYF.

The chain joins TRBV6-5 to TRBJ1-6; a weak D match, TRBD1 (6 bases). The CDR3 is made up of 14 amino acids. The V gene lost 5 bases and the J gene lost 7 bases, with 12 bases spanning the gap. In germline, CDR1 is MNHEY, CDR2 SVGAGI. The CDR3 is CASSLIQGNSPLHF. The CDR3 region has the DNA TGTGCCAGCAGTCTAATACAGGGAAATTCACCCCTCCACTTT.

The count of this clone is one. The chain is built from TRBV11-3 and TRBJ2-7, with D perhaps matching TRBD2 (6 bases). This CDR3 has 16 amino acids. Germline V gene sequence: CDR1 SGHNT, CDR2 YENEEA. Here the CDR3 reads CASSLGNREGEVYRCV. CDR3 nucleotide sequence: TGTGCCAGCAGCTTAGGAAATCGTGAAGGGGAGGTTTATAGGTGCGTC.

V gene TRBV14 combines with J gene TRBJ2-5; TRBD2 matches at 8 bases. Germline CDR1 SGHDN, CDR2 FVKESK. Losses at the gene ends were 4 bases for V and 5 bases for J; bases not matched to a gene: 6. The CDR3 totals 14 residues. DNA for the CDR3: TGTGCCAGCAGCCGATTAGCGGGATCCGAGACCCAGTACTTC. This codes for CASSRLAGSETQYF.

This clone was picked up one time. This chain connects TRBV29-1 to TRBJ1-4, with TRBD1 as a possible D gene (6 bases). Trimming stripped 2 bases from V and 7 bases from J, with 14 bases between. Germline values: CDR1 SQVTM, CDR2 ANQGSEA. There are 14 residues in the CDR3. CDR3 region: CSVEFNRDGEKLFF. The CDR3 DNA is TGCAGCGTTGAATTTAACAGGGACGGTGAAAAACTGTTTTTT.

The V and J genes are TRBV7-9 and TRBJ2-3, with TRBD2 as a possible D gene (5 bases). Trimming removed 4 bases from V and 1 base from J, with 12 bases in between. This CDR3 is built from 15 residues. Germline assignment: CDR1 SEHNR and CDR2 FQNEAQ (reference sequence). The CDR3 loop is CASSSIVGGTDTQYF. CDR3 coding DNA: TGTGCCAGCAGCTCTATCGTCGGGGGCACAGATACGCAGTATTTT.

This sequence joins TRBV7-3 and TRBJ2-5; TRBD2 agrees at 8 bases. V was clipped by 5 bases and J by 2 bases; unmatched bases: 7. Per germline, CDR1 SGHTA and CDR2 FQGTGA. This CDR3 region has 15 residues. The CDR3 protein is CASSHSGDKQETQYF. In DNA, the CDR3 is TGTGCCAGCAGCCATAGCGGGGACAAACAAGAGACCCAGTACTTC. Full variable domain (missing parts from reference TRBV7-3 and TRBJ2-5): GAGVSQTPSNKVTEKGKYVELRCDPISGHTALYWYRQSLGQGPEFLIYFQGTGAADDSGLPNDRFFAVRPEGSVSTLKIQRTERGDSAVYLCASSHSGDKQETQYFGPGTRLLVL.

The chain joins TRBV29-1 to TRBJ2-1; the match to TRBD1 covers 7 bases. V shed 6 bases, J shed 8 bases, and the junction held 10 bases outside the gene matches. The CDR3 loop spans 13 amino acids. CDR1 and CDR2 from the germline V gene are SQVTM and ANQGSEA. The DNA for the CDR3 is TGCAGCGTCCAGACAGGGATACTCGATGAGCAGTTCTTC. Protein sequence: CSVQTGILDEQFF.

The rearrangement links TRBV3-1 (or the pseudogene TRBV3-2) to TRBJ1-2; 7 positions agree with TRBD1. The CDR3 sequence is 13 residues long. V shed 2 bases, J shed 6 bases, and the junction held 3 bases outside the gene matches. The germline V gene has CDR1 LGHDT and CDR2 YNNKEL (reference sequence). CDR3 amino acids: CASSQNRGNGYTF. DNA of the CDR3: TGTGCCAGCAGCCAAAACAGGGGCAATGGCTACACCTTC.

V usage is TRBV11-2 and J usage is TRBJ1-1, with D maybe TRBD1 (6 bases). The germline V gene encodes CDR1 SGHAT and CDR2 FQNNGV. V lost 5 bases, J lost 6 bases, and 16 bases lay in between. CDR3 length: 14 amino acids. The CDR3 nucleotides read TGTGCCAGCAGCACCCGGGACAATTTATCTGAAGCTTTCTTT. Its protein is CASSTRDNLSEAFF.

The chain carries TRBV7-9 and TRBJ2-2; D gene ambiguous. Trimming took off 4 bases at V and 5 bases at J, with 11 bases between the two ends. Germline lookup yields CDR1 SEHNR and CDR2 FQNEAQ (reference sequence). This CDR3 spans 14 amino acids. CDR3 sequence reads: CASSSASRTGELFF. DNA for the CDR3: TGTGCCAGCAGCTCTGCGTCTCGGACCGGGGAGCTGTTTTTT.

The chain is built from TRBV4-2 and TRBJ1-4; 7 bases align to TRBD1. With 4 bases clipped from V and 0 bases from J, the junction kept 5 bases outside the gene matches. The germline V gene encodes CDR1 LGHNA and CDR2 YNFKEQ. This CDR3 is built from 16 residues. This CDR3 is CASSPGTATTNEKLFF. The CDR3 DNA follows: TGTGCCAGCAGCCCCGGGACAGCCACAACTAATGAAAAACTGTTTTTT.

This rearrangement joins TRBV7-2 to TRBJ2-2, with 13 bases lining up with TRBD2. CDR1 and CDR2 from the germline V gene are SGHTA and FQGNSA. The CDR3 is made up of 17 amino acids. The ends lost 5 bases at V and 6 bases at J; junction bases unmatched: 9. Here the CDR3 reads CASSPRTSGGRAGELFF. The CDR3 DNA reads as TGTGCCAGCAGCCCAAGGACTAGCGGGGGTAGGGCCGGGGAGCTGTTTTTT.

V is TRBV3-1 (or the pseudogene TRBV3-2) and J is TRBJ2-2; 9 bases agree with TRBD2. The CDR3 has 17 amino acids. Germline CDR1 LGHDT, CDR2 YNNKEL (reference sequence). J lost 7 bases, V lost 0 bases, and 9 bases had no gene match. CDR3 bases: TGTGCCAGCAGCCAAGAGTTAGCGGGGGCCCTTGGCGGGGAGCTGTTTTTT. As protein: CASSQELAGALGGELFF.